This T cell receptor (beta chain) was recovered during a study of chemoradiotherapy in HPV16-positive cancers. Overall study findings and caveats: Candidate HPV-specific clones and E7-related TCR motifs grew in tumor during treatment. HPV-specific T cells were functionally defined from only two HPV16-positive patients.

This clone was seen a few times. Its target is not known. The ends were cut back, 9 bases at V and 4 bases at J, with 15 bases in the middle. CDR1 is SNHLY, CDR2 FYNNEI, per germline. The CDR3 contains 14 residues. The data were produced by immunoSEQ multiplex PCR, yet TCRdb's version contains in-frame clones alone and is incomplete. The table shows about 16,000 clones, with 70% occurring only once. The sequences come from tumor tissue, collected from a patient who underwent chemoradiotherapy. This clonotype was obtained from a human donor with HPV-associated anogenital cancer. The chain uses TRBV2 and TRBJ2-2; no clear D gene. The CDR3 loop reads CASAEEATTGELFF. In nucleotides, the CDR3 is TGTGCCAGTGCAGAGGAAGCGACCACCGGGGAGCTGTTTTTT.